This passage covers 25 T cell receptor beta chains from one sample sequenced in a study of T-cell reconstitution after alpha-beta-depleted transplantation in children (dated by TCRdb to about 2016). Interpreted using the paper, the treatment or condition label stands for: allogeneic hematopoietic cell transplantation with graft depleted of TCRalphabeta T cells and CD19 B cells. Library prep was done by PCR. Instrument used: Illumina HiSeq 2500. TCR library preparation used molecular barcoding, with unique molecular identifiers applied to normalize quantification of the TCRbeta repertoire. TCRdb reworked the public reads: Q25 trimming with fastp, MiXCR clone assembly, productive beta chains retained. Under each unique CDR3 protein, matching rows form one entry showing the most common genes and DNA. In all, the sample holds fewer than 500,000 distinct CDR3 sequences, and over 40% of those were seen once. The ten biggest clones cover 27% of the sample.

The sample was PBMCs, taken before TCRalphabeta/CD19-depleted stem cell transplant. Every receptor here comes from a girl aged 2 to 10 with aplastic anemia, due to receive a stem cell transplant.

J is TRBJ2-7 and V is TRBV5-1, with TRBD2 as a possible D gene (5 bases). Between the trimmed V and J ends, which lost 0 bases and 5 bases, there was a span of 12 bases. Germline V gene lookup returns CDR1 SGHRS and CDR2 YFSETQ. The length of the CDR3 is 14 residues. CDR3 sequence reads: CASSLGGSNHEQYF. Written as DNA, the CDR3 is TGCGCCAGCAGCTTGGGAGGGAGCAACCACGAGCAGTACTTC.

This clonotype was detected once. The J gene is TRBJ2-6, the V gene TRBV18; D gene ambiguous. Deletions cut 9 bases from V and 3 bases from J, with 12 bases between. The CDR3 consists of 14 residues. Germline CDR1 KGHSH, CDR2 LQKENI. This CDR3 reads CASQSYFGANVLTF. DNA of the CDR3: TGTGCCAGTCAGAGTTACTTTGGGGCCAACGTCCTGACTTTC.

On this clonotype itself: This may be a read error, as it is one base from a much larger clone. V and J are TRBV5-1 and TRBJ1-2; 8 bases match TRBD1. The CDR3 runs 14 residues. Germline V lookup: CDR1 SGHRS, CDR2 YFSETQ. The CDR3 sequence: CASSEMTGVYGDTF. The CDR3 bases are TGCGCCAGCAGCGAAATGACAGGGGTCTATGGCGACACCTTC.

V usage is TRBV28 and J usage is TRBJ2-4, with 7 bases fitting TRBD2. CDR1 and CDR2 (germline): MDHEN, SYDVKM. The CDR3 consists of 20 residues. The ends lost 6 bases at V and 0 bases at J; junction bases unmatched: 20. CDR3 DNA: TGTGCCAGCAGCCGGGGGTATCAAGCGGGAAATGCTCGAGCCAAAAACATTCAGTACTTC. Protein sequence: CASSRGYQAGNARAKNIQYF. The entire variable domain, with the rest obtained from reference TRBV28 and TRBJ2-4, is as follows: DVKVTQSSRYLVKRTGEKVFLECVQDMDHENMFWYRQDPGLGLRLIYFSYDVKMKEKGDIPEGYSVSREKKERFSLILESASTNQTSMYLCASSRGYQAGNARAKNIQYFGAGTRLSVL.

This clonotype was detected once. This chain links TRBV29-1 with TRBJ2-3; TRBD2 matches 8 bases. The CDR3 is 17 residues long. The germline CDR1 and CDR2 sequences are SQVTM and ANQGSEA. J lost 5 bases, V lost 6 bases, and 19 bases had no gene match. The chain's CDR3 is CSVFPGATGGPLDTQYF. The CDR3 DNA reads as TGCAGCGTGTTTCCCGGAGCGACGGGGGGGCCGTTAGATACGCAGTATTTT.

The rearrangement uses TRBV5-5 and TRBJ2-2, with TRBD1 matching over 10 bases. From germline, CDR1 is SGHKS and CDR2 YYEKEE (reference sequence). This CDR3 spans 18 amino acids. V dropped 0 bases and J dropped 2; count of bases not matched to a gene: 7. The chain's CDR3 is CASSLGDRGDPNTGELFF. The CDR3 DNA follows: TGTGCCAGCAGCTTGGGGGACAGGGGTGACCCTAACACCGGGGAGCTGTTTTTT.

Regarding this clonotype: The junction shows a germline mismatch at one end, possibly a read error. The rearrangement uses TRBV3-1 and TRBJ1-2; 7 positions match TRBD1. CDR1 and CDR2 (germline): LGHDT, YNNKEL (reference sequence). The CDR3 runs 13 residues. CDR3: CASSSKIRDSFYF. DNA for the CDR3: TGTGCCAGCAGCTCCAAAATTCGGGACAGTTTTTACTTC.

This clonotype was seen a handful of times. The chain recombines TRBV5-6 with TRBJ1-2; the D gene is possibly TRBD1 (5 bases). V gave up 4 bases and J gave up 3 bases, with 16 bases separating them. CDR1 and CDR2 (germline): SGHDT, YYEEEE. This CDR3 region has 15 residues. The CDR3 region has the DNA TGTGCCAGCAGCGAAGGACACCCCCGGGACTATGGCTACACCTTC. Amino acid sequence: CASSEGHPRDYGYTF.

At least ten counts were recorded for this clonotype. The chain carries TRBV7-9 and TRBJ2-2; D call uncertain. The CDR3 has 13 residues. V lost 3 bases, J lost 6 bases, and 8 bases lay in between. Looked up from germline, CDR1 is SEHNR and CDR2 is FQNEAQ (reference sequence). The CDR3 region has the DNA TGTGCCAGCAGCTTCCGCCCCGCCGGGGAGCTGTTTTTT. Its protein is CASSFRPAGELFF.

The rearrangement links TRBV7-8 to TRBJ1-1; 12 bases map to TRBD1. Trimming removed 4 bases from V and 7 bases from J; junction bases left unmatched: 7. This CDR3 spans 15 amino acids. The germline gives CDR1 SGHVS, CDR2 FQNEAQ. The CDR3 bases are TGTGCCAGCAGCTCGGGGACAGGGGGCTTGGGTGAAGCTTTCTTT. Amino acids: CASSSGTGGLGEAFF.

The chain couples TRBV29-1 to TRBJ1-1; D unclear. The CDR3 is made up of 12 amino acids. CDR1 SQVTM and CDR2 ANQGSEA come from the germline V gene. Trimming took 5 bases from V and 1 from J, leaving 8 bases between them. Here the CDR3 reads CSVRWRNTEAFF. CDR3 DNA: TGCAGCGTTAGGTGGCGGAACACTGAAGCTTTCTTT.

This clonotype was found once. The rearrangement uses TRBV5-1 and TRBJ2-1, with TRBD2 matching over 8 bases. The CDR3 is 15 residues long. The trim removed 2 bases at V and 3 bases at J, leaving 4 bases unmatched. The germline V gene encodes CDR1 SGHRS and CDR2 YFSETQ. CDR3 amino acids: CASSLAGDYYNEQFF. Here the CDR3 DNA reads TGCGCCAGCAGCTTAGCGGGAGATTACTACAATGAGCAGTTCTTC.

This chain links TRBV5-4 with TRBJ2-2, with D possibly being TRBD2 (5 bases). V was shortened by 1 base and J by 7 bases, with 20 bases between the two germline ends. CDR1 is SGHNT and CDR2 is YYREEE in the germline V gene (reference sequence). This CDR3 is 17 amino acids long. CDR3 sequence: CASSLPERGRGVGELFF. DNA of the CDR3: TGTGCCAGCAGCTTGCCCGAGCGAGGGAGAGGAGTCGGGGAGCTGTTTTTT.

V is TRBV7-9 and J is TRBJ2-1; TRBD2 matches at 9 bases. The CDR3 is 15 amino acids. J gave up 3 bases and V 5 bases, and 5 bases lay outside the gene matches. From germline, CDR1 is SEHNR and CDR2 FQNEAQ (reference sequence). CDR3 nucleotides: TGTGCCAGCAGCCCAGCGGGAGGAATCTACAATGAGCAGTTCTTC. Amino acid sequence: CASSPAGGIYNEQFF.

The V and J genes are TRBV20-1 and TRBJ1-4; perhaps TRBD1 as D (5 bases). The CDR3 totals 14 residues. The germline V and J ends were trimmed by 6 bases and 0 bases, with 11 bases remaining between them. Germline V CDR1 and CDR2: DFQATT, SNEGSKA (reference sequence). The CDR3: CSAAQASTNEKLFF. Here the CDR3 DNA reads TGCAGTGCCGCACAGGCTTCAACTAATGAAAAACTGTTTTTT.

The rearrangement joins TRBV28 to TRBJ2-3; no clear D. The CDR3 is made up of 16 amino acids. V lost 3 bases to trimming and J lost 1 base, with 14 bases between them. The germline V gene has CDR1 MDHEN and CDR2 SYDVKM. The CDR3 loop is CASSLILPERTDTQYF. The CDR3 region has the DNA TGTGCCAGCAGTTTGATTCTACCGGAACGCACAGATACGCAGTATTTT.

This clonotype has more than one count but fewer than ten. V gene TRBV7-2 combines with J gene TRBJ1-1; TRBD1 might be the D (6 bases). V was pared by 4 bases and J by 6 bases, with 18 bases between. The CDR3 loop spans 15 amino acids. Germline assignment: CDR1 SGHTA and CDR2 FQGNSA. CDR3 nucleotide sequence: TGTGCCAGCAGCTCCTATACCCAGGGGTTCGCTGAAGCTTTCTTT. The encoded protein is CASSSYTQGFAEAFF.

Comments on this clonotype: One end of the junction does not line up with germline, which may come from a read error. V and J are TRBV2 and TRBJ2-5; perhaps D is TRBD1 or TRBD2 (7 bases each). Germline V lookup: CDR1 SNHLY, CDR2 FYNNEI. CDR3 length equals 11 residues. This CDR3 reads CVSRGGETQYF. CDR3 DNA: TGTGTCAGCAGGGGGGGAGAGACCCAGTACTTC.

This chain connects TRBV19 to TRBJ1-5, with 8 bases aligning to TRBD1. Per the germline V gene, CDR1 is LNHDA and CDR2 is SQIVND (reference sequence). The junction had 7 bases not matched to a gene; V was cut back by 7 bases and J by 5 bases. The CDR3 is 14 amino acids. CDR3 in amino acids: CASNKGQGYQPQHF. Here the CDR3 DNA reads TGTGCCAGTAACAAAGGACAGGGCTATCAGCCCCAGCATTTT. Full variable domain (rest looked up from reference TRBV19 and TRBJ1-5): DGGITQSPKYLFRKEGQNVTLSCEQNLNHDAMYWYRQDPGQGLRLIYYSQIVNDFQKGDIAEGYSVSREKKESFPLTVTSAQKNPTAFYLCASNKGQGYQPQHFGDGTRLSIL.

The rearrangement uses TRBV20-1 and TRBJ2-1, with 7 bases matching TRBD2. V trimming: 6 bases; J trimming: 5 bases; junction bases outside the gene matches: 7. Germline V gene sequence: CDR1 DFQATT, CDR2 SNEGSKA (reference sequence). This CDR3 is built from 13 residues. The DNA of the CDR3 is TGCAGTGCGAGAAGCGGGGTCGACAATGAGCAGTTCTTC. This translates into CSARSGVDNEQFF.

This clonotype came up many times. This chain joins TRBV5-1 and TRBJ2-1, with D perhaps matching TRBD1 (6 bases). The germline V and J ends were trimmed by 5 bases and 4 bases, with 13 bases remaining between them. From germline, CDR1 is SGHRS and CDR2 YFSETQ. The CDR3 totals 14 residues. CDR3 in amino acids: CASRLLQGYNEQFF. The DNA of the CDR3 is TGCGCCAGCAGGTTACTCCAGGGGTACAATGAGCAGTTCTTC.

The chain employs TRBV5-1 and TRBJ2-3; D not resolved. Germline V lookup: CDR1 SGHRS, CDR2 YFSETQ. V shed 5 bases and J shed 2 bases, with 12 bases lying between them. The CDR3 consists of 14 residues. The CDR3 loop is CASRLFALTDTQYF. DNA of the CDR3: TGCGCCAGCAGACTCTTTGCCCTCACAGATACGCAGTATTTT. Drawing the rest from reference TRBV5-1 and TRBJ2-3, the complete variable domain is KAGVTQTPRYLIKTRGQQVTLSCSPISGHRSVSWYQQTPGQGLQFLFEYFSETQRNKGNFPGRFSGRQFSNSRSEMNVSTLELGDSALYLCASRLFALTDTQYFGPGTRLTVL.

In this sample, this clonotype turned up a few times. This chain links TRBV4-2 with TRBJ2-5; 10 nucleotides line up with TRBD1. With 4 bases clipped from V and 4 bases from J, the junction kept 9 bases outside the gene matches. Germline lookup yields CDR1 LGHNA and CDR2 YNFKEQ. The CDR3 has 16 amino acids. CDR3 amino acids: CASSRIPGQGRETQYF. The CDR3 DNA reads TGTGCCAGCAGCCGCATACCGGGACAGGGGAGAGAGACCCAGTACTTC.

The chain recombines TRBV3-1 with TRBJ2-4; a weak D match, TRBD1 (5 bases). The CDR3 loop spans 16 amino acids. Trimming stripped 0 bases from V and 2 bases from J, with 11 bases between. The germline V gene has CDR1 LGHDT and CDR2 YNNKEL (reference sequence). This chain's CDR3 is CASSQDTGYSKNIQYF. Written as DNA, the CDR3 is TGTGCCAGCAGCCAAGACACAGGCTATTCCAAAAACATTCAGTACTTC.

Ten or more counts support this clonotype. This chain connects TRBV24-1 to TRBJ2-3; 13 bases are shared with TRBD2. The germline gives CDR1 KGHDR, CDR2 SFDVKD. The CDR3 consists of 17 residues. Unmatched junction bases numbered 7, after V lost 4 bases and J lost 4 bases. For the CDR3, the DNA is TGTGCCACCAGTGACTATCTCGGACTAGCGGGAGCAGATACGCAGTATTTT. Its translation is CATSDYLGLAGADTQYF.